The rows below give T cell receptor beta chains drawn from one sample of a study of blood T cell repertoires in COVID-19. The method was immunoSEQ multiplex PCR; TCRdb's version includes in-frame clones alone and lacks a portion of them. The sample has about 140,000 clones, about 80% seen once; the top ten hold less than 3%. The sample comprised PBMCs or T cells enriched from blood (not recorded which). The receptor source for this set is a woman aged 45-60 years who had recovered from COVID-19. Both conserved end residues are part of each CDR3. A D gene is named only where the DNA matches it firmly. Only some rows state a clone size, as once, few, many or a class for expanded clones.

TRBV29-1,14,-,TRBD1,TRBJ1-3,CSVGTGGMGNTIYF,TGCAGCGTCGGGACAGGGGGCATGGGGAACACCATATATTTT
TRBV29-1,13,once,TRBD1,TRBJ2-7,CSVTGTAHYEQYF,TGCAGCGTGACCGGGACAGCTCATTACGAGCAGTACTTC
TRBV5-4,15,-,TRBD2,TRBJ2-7,CASSAPLAGVPEQYF,TGTGCCAGCAGCGCTCCACTAGCGGGAGTCCCCGAGCAGTACTTC
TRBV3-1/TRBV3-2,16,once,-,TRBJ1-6,CASSPGGAAYNSPLHF,TGTGCCAGCAGCCCCGGGGGTGCAGCCTATAATTCACCCCTCCACTTT
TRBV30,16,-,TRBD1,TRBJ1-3,CAWGTNPGTGRNTIYF,TGTGCCTGGGGGACAAATCCCGGGACAGGGAGAAACACCATATATTTT
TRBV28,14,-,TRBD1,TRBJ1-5,CASSLAGGNQPQHF,TGTGCCAGCAGTTTGGCAGGGGGGAATCAGCCCCAGCATTTT
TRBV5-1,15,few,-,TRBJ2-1,CASSLVQGRENEQFF,TGCGCCAGCAGCTTGGTACAGGGAAGGGAGAATGAGCAGTTCTTC
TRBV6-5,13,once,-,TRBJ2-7,CASRKPPAGEQYF,TGTGCCAGTAGAAAGCCACCGGCGGGCGAGCAGTACTTC
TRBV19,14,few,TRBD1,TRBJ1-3,CASTPDRGGNTIYF,TGTGCCAGTACCCCGGACAGGGGTGGAAACACCATATATTTT
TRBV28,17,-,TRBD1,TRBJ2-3,CASRGTPGQGMTDTQYF,TGTGCCAGCCGGGGTACCCCGGGACAGGGGATGACAGATACGCAGTATTTT